Listed below are T cell receptor beta chains from one sample, sequenced in a study of cytomegalovirus exposure and HLA in healthy donors. Using immunoSEQ multiplex PCR, the repertoire was profiled, and TCRdb retains in-frame clones only, with some absent. This table has 150,000 to 200,000 clones, about 75% appearing once. The sample taken for sequencing was PBMCs. The receptors were gathered from a woman between 40 and 50 years old in good health and CMV-seropositive. Both conserved end residues are part of each CDR3. A D gene is named only where the DNA matches it firmly. Size values are once, few and many counts, or a class for expanded clones, and some rows have none.

V gene	CDR3 length	J gene	D gene	clone size	CDR3 DNA	CDR3 protein
TRBV15	13	TRBJ1-5	-	-	TGTGCCACCAGCAGAGATCGGGTGAGGGAACGGCATTTT	CATSRDRVRERHF
TRBV6-5	12	TRBJ2-7	-	-	TGTGCCAGCAGTGGCAGTACCTACGAGCAGTACTTC	CASSGSTYEQYF
TRBV6-5	14	TRBJ1-2	-	once	TGTGCCAGCAGGGTCGGGGGGCGCTTCTATGGCTACACCTTC	CASRVGGRFYGYTF
TRBV5-4	17	TRBJ2-3	-	-	TGTGCCAGCAGCCATTCAGGGGTAGCACTGAGCACAGATACGCAGTATTTT	CASSHSGVALSTDTQYF
TRBV18	14	TRBJ2-5	-	-	TGTGCCAGCTCGTTAAACAGGGTATCAGAGACCCAGTACTTC	CASSLNRVSETQYF
TRBV6-1	13	TRBJ2-1	-	-	TGTGCCAGCACCATTAGAGTGGTTAATGAGCAGTTCTTC	CASTIRVVNEQFF
TRBV7-2	14	TRBJ1-2	TRBD1	once	TGTGCCAGCAGCTTAGCGGGACAGAACTATGGCTACACCTTC	CASSLAGQNYGYTF
TRBV7-7	15	TRBJ2-3	TRBD2	few	TGTGCTAGCAGCCTCAGCGGGACCTACACAGATACGCAGTATTTT	CASSLSGTYTDTQYF
TRBV27	17	TRBJ2-5	-	few	TGTGCCAGCGGCTCCGTTTTGGTAAGGACTGGCGAAGAGACCCAGTACTTC	CASGSVLVRTGEETQYF
TRBV2	12	TRBJ2-5	-	few	TGTGCCAGCAGTGAAAGCCTAGAGACCCAGTACTTC	CASSESLETQYF
TRBV5-1	14	TRBJ2-7	-	-	TGCGCCAGCAGCCAGGGGGGCTTCGGTTACGAGCAGTACTTC	CASSQGGFGYEQYF
TRBV6-5	16	TRBJ1-1	-	-	TGTGCCAGCAGTTACTCGGAGGGAGGGAAGAACACTGAAGCTTTCTTT	CASSYSEGGKNTEAFF
TRBV4-1	14	TRBJ2-3	-	-	TGCGCCAGCAGGGACTTTGGGGGCACAGATACGCAGTATTTT	CASRDFGGTDTQYF
TRBV19	14	TRBJ2-1	TRBD2	-	TGTGCCAGTAGCCGGGGACTAGCGTACAATGAGCAGTTCTTC	CASSRGLAYNEQFF
TRBV5-5	15	TRBJ2-1	TRBD1	-	TGTGCCAGCAACCCGGACAGGGGGGTAGACAATGAGCAGTTCTTC	CASNPDRGVDNEQFF
TRBV7-2	13	TRBJ2-3	-	-	TGTGCCAGCAGCTTAGTGCTAGCGGATACGCAGTATTTT	CASSLVLADTQYF
TRBV15	14	TRBJ2-7	TRBD2	-	TGTGCCACCCGCTTGCTAGCGGGTTCCTACGAGCAGTACTTC	CATRLLAGSYEQYF
TRBV19	16	TRBJ2-7	TRBD2	-	TGTGCCAGTAGTACCCATCGAGCGGGAGGATGGGTCGAGCAGTACTTC	CASSTHRAGGWVEQYF
TRBV7-9	15	TRBJ2-1	TRBD2	once	TGTGTGAGTAGCGGGACCTCACGGGACTACAATGAGCAGTTCTTC	CVSSGTSRDYNEQFF
TRBV30	15	TRBJ1-5	-	-	TGTGCCTGGGATCCCGGGTCCACTAAAAATCAGCCCCAGCATTTT	CAWDPGSTKNQPQHF
TRBV28	14	TRBJ1-1	TRBD1	-	TGTGCCAGCAGCGAAACAGGGGCCGTCGCTGAAGCTTTCTTT	CASSETGAVAEAFF
TRBV10-3	16	TRBJ1-1	TRBD1	-	TGTGCCAGCAGTGAAGAGGAAGGGGGCGGAAACACTGAAGCTTTCTTT	CASSEEEGGGNTEAFF
TRBV5-1	14	TRBJ1-4	-	-	TGCGCCAGCAGCTTTGCAGGGATTCGCGAAAAACTGTTTTTT	CASSFAGIREKLFF
TRBV28	14	TRBJ1-5	-	-	TGTGCCAGCAGTTTAGGTACAGCCAATCAGCCCCAGCATTTT	CASSLGTANQPQHF
TRBV4-2	19	TRBJ2-7	TRBD1	-	TGTGCCAGCAGCCAAGATCCTCAGTTTCTGGGGGACAGGGACTACGAGCAGTACTTC	CASSQDPQFLGDRDYEQYF
TRBV14	14	TRBJ1-6	-	-	TGTGCCAGCAGCCAAGGTCCAGTGAATTCACCCCTCCACTTT	CASSQGPVNSPLHF
TRBV19	16	TRBJ2-7	TRBD2	-	TGTGCCAGTAGTAACTCCCCCCTAGCGGGATGGTCCGAGCAGTACTTC	CASSNSPLAGWSEQYF
TRBV4-3	16	TRBJ1-1	TRBD1	-	TGCGCCAGCAGACGGGGCAGGGGGCGAGAAAACGCTGAAGCTTTCTTT	CASRRGRGRENAEAFF
TRBV11-2	14	TRBJ2-7	TRBD2	-	TGTGCCAGCAGCTTCGGTAGCGGGGGACCCGAGCAGTACTTC	CASSFGSGGPEQYF
TRBV19	17	TRBJ2-3	TRBD2	once	TGTGCCAGTAGTCCTCGGACTAGCGGGAGTGGCACAGATACGCAGTATTTT	CASSPRTSGSGTDTQYF
TRBV4-1	16	TRBJ2-7	TRBD1	-	TGCGCCAGCAGCCAAGATATAGGGACAGGTTCGTACGAGCAGTACTTC	CASSQDIGTGSYEQYF
TRBV9	15	TRBJ1-5	-	-	TGTGCCAGCAGCGTAGATTGGGACTTCAATCAGCCCCAGCATTTT	CASSVDWDFNQPQHF
TRBV19	14	TRBJ1-1	TRBD1	-	TGTGCCAGTACGACAGGGACCATGAACACTGAAGCTTTCTTT	CASTTGTMNTEAFF
TRBV19	15	TRBJ2-7	-	-	TGTGCCAGTAGTATTGCCACTTCTCCCCCCTACGAGCAGTACTTC	CASSIATSPPYEQYF
TRBV4-1	17	TRBJ2-1	TRBD2	-	TGCGCCAGCAGCCAAGATTTGGGGACTAGCGGATACAATGAGCAGTTCTTC	CASSQDLGTSGYNEQFF
TRBV27	14	TRBJ1-4	TRBD1	few	TGTGCCAGCAGCCCGACAGGGGGCGTTGAAAAACTGTTTTTT	CASSPTGGVEKLFF
TRBV7-2	14	TRBJ2-6	-	-	TGTGCCAGCAGCTTACCGCGGGGGGCCAACGTCCTGACTTTC	CASSLPRGANVLTF